This T cell receptor (beta chain) was recovered during a study of cytomegalovirus exposure and HLA in healthy donors. Looking at the study overall: Across 350 to 500 genotyped donors, roughly 85% landed in the Caucasian-associated ancestry cluster.

Overall study findings and caveats: Cytomegalovirus status was reportedly diagnosed by the classifier with high specificity and sensitivity.

To note about this clone: Its antigen is not known.

13 Jbeta primers and 60 Vbeta primers were used for the PCR. The repertoire was sequenced with immunoSEQ multiplex PCR; TCRdb's copy has only in-frame clones and lacks some. The table lists tens of thousands of clones. The sequenced sample consisted of PBMCs. The clonotype originates from a woman between 35 and 50 years old in good health and CMV-seronegative.

DNA for the CDR3: TGTGCCAGCACAGGAAAGATCTACGAGCAGTACTTC. Translated: CASTGKIYEQYF. The V call is TRBV6-6, the J call TRBJ2-7; D gene unclear. The CDR3 covers 12 residues. Trimming shortened V by 7 bases and J by 3 bases, and 10 bases separated the two germline ends. CDR1 is MNHNY, CDR2 SVGAGI, per germline (reference sequence).